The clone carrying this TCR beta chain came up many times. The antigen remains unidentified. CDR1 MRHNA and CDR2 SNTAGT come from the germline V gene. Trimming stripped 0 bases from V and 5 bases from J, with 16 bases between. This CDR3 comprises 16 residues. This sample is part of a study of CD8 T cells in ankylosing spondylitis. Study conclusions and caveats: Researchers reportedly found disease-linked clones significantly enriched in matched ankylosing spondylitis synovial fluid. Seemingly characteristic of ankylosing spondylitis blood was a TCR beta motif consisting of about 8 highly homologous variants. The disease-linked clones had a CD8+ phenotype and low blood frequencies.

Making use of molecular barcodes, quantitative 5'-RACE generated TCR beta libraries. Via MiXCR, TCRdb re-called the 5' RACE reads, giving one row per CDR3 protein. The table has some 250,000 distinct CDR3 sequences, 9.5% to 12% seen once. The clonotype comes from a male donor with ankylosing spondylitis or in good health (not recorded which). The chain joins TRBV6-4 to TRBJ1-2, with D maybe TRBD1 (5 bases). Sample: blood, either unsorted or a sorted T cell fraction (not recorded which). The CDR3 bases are TGTGCCAGCAGTGACTCCAGGGTTCGTCCGGTGTATGGCTACACCTTC. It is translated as CASSDSRVRPVYGYTF.